This TCR beta chain is from a study of blood T cells in healthy people across ages. Overall study context: About one barcoded beta molecule per two T cells was captured by template switching. Study-level findings and limits: From one million sequenced T cells, diversity estimates were lower bounds. Measured against age, TCR beta diversity per million T cells decreased in a roughly linear manner. Nothing was known about donor CMV status, and this possibly confounded expanded clonotype changes.

Alongside a J-beta primer mix, a sample-barcoded 5' primer served in a second PCR lasting roughly 7 to 12 cycles. TCRdb re-called the 5' RACE reads through MiXCR, storing one row per CDR3 protein. The sample consists of hundreds of thousands of distinct CDR3 sequences, roughly half of them appearing once. The CDR3 consists of 13 residues. Germline values: CDR1 KGHDR, CDR2 SFDVKD. V was cut by 5 bases and J by 0 bases, with 4 bases left in between. In the case of this clonotype: Antigen unknown.

The receptor comes from a woman aged 80 or older in good health. Sequencing was performed on blood. The chain is built from TRBV24-1 and TRBJ2-1, with D unclear. DNA of the CDR3: TGTGCCACCAGTGCCCTCTCCTACAATGAGCAGTTCTTC. The encoded protein is CATSALSYNEQFF.